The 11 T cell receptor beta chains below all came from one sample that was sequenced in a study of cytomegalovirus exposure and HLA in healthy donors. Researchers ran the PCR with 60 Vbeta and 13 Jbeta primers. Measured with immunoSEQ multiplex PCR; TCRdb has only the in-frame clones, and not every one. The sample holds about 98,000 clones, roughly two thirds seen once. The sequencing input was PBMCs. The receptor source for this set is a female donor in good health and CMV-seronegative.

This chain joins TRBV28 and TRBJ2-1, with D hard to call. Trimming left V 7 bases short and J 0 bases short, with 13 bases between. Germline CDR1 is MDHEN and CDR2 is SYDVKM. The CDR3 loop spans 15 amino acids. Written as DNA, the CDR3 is TGTGCCAGCACTATAGCCTCGAGCTCCTACAATGAGCAGTTCTTC. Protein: CASTIASSSYNEQFF.

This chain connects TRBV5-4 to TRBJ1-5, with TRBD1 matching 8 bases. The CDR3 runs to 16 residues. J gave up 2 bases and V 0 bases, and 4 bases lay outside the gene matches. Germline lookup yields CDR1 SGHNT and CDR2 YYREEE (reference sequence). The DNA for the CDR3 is TGTGCCAGCAGCTTGGTGGCGACAGGGGGCAATCAGCCCCAGCATTTT. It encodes CASSLVATGGNQPQHF.

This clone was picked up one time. CDR3 residues: CATSPGTENYNEQFF. The CDR3 nucleotides read TGTGCCACCTCTCCCGGGACAGAGAACTACAATGAGCAGTTCTTC. The rearrangement links TRBV6-5 to TRBJ2-1; 7 bases fit TRBD1. The V and J ends lost 10 bases and 3 bases, in that order; junction bases with no gene match: 12. The CDR3 covers 15 residues. Germline V CDR1 and CDR2: MNHEY, SVGAGI.

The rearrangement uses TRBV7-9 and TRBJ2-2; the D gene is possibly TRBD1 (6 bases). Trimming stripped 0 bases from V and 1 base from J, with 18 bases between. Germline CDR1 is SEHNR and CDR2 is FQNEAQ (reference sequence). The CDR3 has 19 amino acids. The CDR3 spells CASSLALDPQGRNTGELFF. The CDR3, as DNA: TGTGCCAGCAGCTTAGCCTTAGATCCACAGGGACGGAACACCGGGGAGCTGTTTTTT. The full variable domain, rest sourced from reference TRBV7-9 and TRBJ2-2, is DTGVSQNPRHKITKRGQNVTFRCDPISEHNRLYWYRQTLGQGPEFLTYFQNEAQLEKSRLLSDRFSAERPKGSFSTLEIQRTEQGDSAMYLCASSLALDPQGRNTGELFFGEGSRLTVL.

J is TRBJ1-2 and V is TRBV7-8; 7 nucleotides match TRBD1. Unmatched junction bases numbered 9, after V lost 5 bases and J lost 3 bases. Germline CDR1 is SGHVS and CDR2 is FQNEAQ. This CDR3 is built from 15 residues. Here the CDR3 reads CASSPYRGLDYGYTF. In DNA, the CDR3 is TGTGCCAGCAGCCCTTACAGGGGCTTGGACTATGGCTACACCTTC. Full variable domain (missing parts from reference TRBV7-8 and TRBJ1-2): GAGVSQSPRYKVAKRGQDVALRCDPISGHVSLFWYQQALGQGPEFLTYFQNEAQLDKSGLPSDRFFAERPEGSVSTLKIQRTQQEDSAVYLCASSPYRGLDYGYTFGSGTRLTVV.

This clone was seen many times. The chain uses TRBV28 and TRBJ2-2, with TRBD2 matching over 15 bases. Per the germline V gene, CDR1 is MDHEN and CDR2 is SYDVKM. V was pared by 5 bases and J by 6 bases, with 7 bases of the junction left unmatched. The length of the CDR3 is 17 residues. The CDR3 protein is CASSHWGLAGGPGELFF. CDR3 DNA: TGTGCCAGCAGTCACTGGGGACTAGCGGGAGGTCCCGGGGAGCTGTTTTTT. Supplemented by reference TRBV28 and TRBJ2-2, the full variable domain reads DVKVTQSSRYLVKRTGEKVFLECVQDMDHENMFWYRQDPGLGLRLIYFSYDVKMKEKGDIPEGYSVSREKKERFSLILESASTNQTSMYLCASSHWGLAGGPGELFFGEGSRLTVL.

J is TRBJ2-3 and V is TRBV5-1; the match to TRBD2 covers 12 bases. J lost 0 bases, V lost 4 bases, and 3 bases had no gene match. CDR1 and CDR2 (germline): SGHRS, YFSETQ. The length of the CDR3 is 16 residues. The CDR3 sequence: CASSTGTSGSTDTQYF. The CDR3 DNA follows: TGCGCCAGCAGCACCGGGACTAGCGGGAGCACAGATACGCAGTATTTT.

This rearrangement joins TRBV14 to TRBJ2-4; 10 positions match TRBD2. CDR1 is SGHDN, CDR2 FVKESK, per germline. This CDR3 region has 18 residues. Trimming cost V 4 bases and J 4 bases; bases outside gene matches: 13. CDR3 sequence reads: CASSPSLLAGGLKNIQYF. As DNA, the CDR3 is TGTGCCAGCAGCCCCTCCCTGTTAGCGGGGGGCCTAAAAAACATTCAGTACTTC.

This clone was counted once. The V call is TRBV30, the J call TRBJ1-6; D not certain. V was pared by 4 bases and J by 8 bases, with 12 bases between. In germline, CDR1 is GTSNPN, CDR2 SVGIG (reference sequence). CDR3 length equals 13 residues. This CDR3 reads CAWTEGMDSPLHF. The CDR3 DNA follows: TGTGCCTGGACCGAGGGAATGGATTCACCCCTCCACTTT. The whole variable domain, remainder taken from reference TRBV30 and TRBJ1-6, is SQTIHQWPATLVQPVGSPLSLECTVEGTSNPNLYWYRQAAGRGLQLLFYSVGIGQISSEVPQNLSASRPQDRQFILSSKKLLLSDSGFYLCAWTEGMDSPLHFGNGTRLTVT.

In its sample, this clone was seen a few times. Written as DNA, the CDR3 is TGTGCCTGGGATAAACAGGGCGCAACTAATGAAAAACTGTTTTTT. Its protein product is CAWDKQGATNEKLFF. This sequence joins TRBV30 and TRBJ1-4, with D possibly matching TRBD1 (6 bases). The CDR3 has 15 residues. V was pared by 5 bases and J by 0 bases, with 13 bases between. Germline CDR1 reads GTSNPN; CDR2 reads SVGIG (reference sequence).

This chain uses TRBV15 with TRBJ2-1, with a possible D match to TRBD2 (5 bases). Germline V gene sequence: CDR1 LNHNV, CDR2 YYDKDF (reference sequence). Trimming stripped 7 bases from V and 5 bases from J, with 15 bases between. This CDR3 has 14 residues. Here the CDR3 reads CATKQETKHNEQFF. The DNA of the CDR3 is TGTGCCACCAAACAAGAGACTAAACACAATGAGCAGTTCTTC.